This T cell receptor beta chain stems from a study of CD8 T cells in ankylosing spondylitis. MiXCR, run by TCRdb on the 5' RACE reads, gives a single entry per CDR3 protein. The sample has approximately 220,000 distinct CDR3 sequences, 20% to 30% seen once. Study-wide points: CD8+ cells made up the disease-linked clones, which were relatively rare in peripheral blood.

This clonotype was counted a few times. The antigen is undetermined. This sequence originates from a male donor with ankylosing spondylitis or in good health (not recorded which). Sequenced material: blood, either unsorted or a sorted T cell fraction (not recorded which).

CDR3 protein: CSAMGLASLWTTDTQYF. The CDR3 nucleotides read TGCAGTGCCATGGGGCTAGCGTCACTCTGGACCACAGATACGCAGTATTTT. The gene calls are TRBV20-1 and TRBJ2-3; D possibly corresponds to TRBD2 (6 bases). The CDR3 is made up of 17 amino acids. Germline V CDR1 and CDR2: DFQATT, SNEGSKA (reference sequence). V was cut by 6 bases and J by 2 bases, with 24 bases left in between.